This record covers a single T cell receptor beta chain. CDR1 and CDR2 (germline): MNHEY, SMNVEV (reference sequence). The CDR3 length is 13 residues. TRB was amplified from about 250 ng of peripheral blood genomic DNA per sample. This record belongs to a study of T cell clusters in autoimmune cytopenias. For the study at large: Untreated chronic lymphocytic leukemia controls without autoimmune cytopenia had mean and median ages of 65 and 63 years.

Multiplex touch-down PCR amplified TRB using TRB-A and TRB-B pools in one tube. Using the multiplex PCR reads, TCRdb records one entry per CDR3 protein without DNA. The sample table includes around 5,000 distinct CDR3 sequences. This sample also belongs to another study, concerning T cell repertoires in aging, cancer and after chemotherapy.

The rearrangement uses TRBV27 and TRBJ1-5. This clonotype was obtained from a human donor with chronic lymphocytic leukemia. The donor label of this sample is uncertain. Sequencing was performed on peripheral blood. The CDR3 loop reads CASSLSNGVAQHF.